A single sample gave rise to the 29 T cell receptor beta chains below, sequenced in a study of T cell clonality in common variable immunodeficiency. Sequenced by immunoSEQ multiplex PCR; TCRdb stores in-frame clones only, minus some. This sample carries 40,000 to 50,000 clones, none of them present only once. Material for sequencing was peripheral blood mononuclear cells. These receptors originate from a person between 18 and 75 years old in good health.

Many counts were recorded for this clone. The CDR3 goes on 3 residues after the read ends, and that part is filled in from the germline J gene. V and J are TRBV7-3 and TRBJ1-3; weak D call: TRBD1 (6 bases). CDR1 is SGHTA and CDR2 is FQGTGA in the germline V gene. V gave up 5 bases and J gave up 2 bases, with 13 bases separating them. The CDR3 covers 15 residues. The CDR3 region is CASSQTGSTGNTIYF. The DNA read from the CDR3 is TGTGCCAGCAGCCAAACAGGGTCGACTGGAAACACC.

This clone was counted ten times or more. The observed sequence ends 3 residues before the CDR3 terminus, with the missing tail filled in from the germline J gene. The chain carries TRBV29-1 and TRBJ1-2; 7 bases line up with TRBD1. The CDR3 length is 11 residues. The germline gives CDR1 SQVTM, CDR2 ANQGSEA. The CDR3 sequence is CSVGQGLGYTF. The sequenced part of the CDR3 DNA is TGCAGCGTTGGACAGGGCTTAGGC.

Many counts were recorded for this clone. The read terminates 3 residues before the CDR3 end, so the remaining end is supplied by the germline J gene. The chain has TRBV20-1 and TRBJ2-3; 7 bases are shared with TRBD2. This CDR3 spans 15 amino acids. Germline V gene sequence: CDR1 DFQATT, CDR2 SNEGSKA (reference sequence). With 4 bases clipped from V and 5 bases from J, the junction kept 12 bases outside the gene matches. This chain's CDR3 is CSAKNPRRGGDTQYF. The sequenced CDR3 bases are TGCAGTGCTAAAAACCCCCGCCGCGGGGGAGATACG.

This clone was detected many times. The read falls 3 residues short of the CDR3 end, and the missing part is taken from the germline J gene. The V gene is TRBV7-8, the J gene TRBJ2-2; 9 bases match TRBD1. Germline CDR1 SGHVS, CDR2 FQNEAQ. The length of the CDR3 is 16 residues. V was pared by 5 bases and J by 5 bases, with 9 bases of the junction left unmatched. CDR3: CASSPRGQGITGELFF. CDR3 DNA, as far as it was read: TGTGCCAGCAGCCCTCGGGGACAGGGTATTACCGGGGAG.

This clone was picked up many times. From the germline J gene comes the end of the CDR3, since the read stops 3 residues before it. The chain carries TRBV2 and TRBJ1-2; 7 bases fit TRBD1. This CDR3 region has 16 residues. CDR1 and CDR2 (germline): SNHLY, FYNNEI. The junction had 11 bases not matched to a gene; V was cut back by 2 bases and J by 5 bases. The CDR3 sequence: CASSELPQGVGYGYTF. Partial CDR3 DNA: TGTGCCAGCAGTGAATTACCCCAGGGGGTAGGTTATGGC.

This clone was observed many times. The read terminates 3 residues before the CDR3 end, so the remaining end is supplied by the germline J gene. The rearrangement joins TRBV7-2 to TRBJ1-6; 8 nucleotides match TRBD1. CDR3 length equals 15 residues. The J segment lost 7 bases and the V segment lost 5 bases, leaving 7 bases of the junction unmatched. CDR1 and CDR2 from the germline V gene are SGHTA and FQGNSA. CDR3 protein: CASSQKGQVNSPLHF. The part of the CDR3 DNA that was read is TGTGCCAGCAGCCAAAAGGGACAGGTCAATTCACCC.

At least ten counts were recorded for this clone. The read ends 3 residues before the CDR3 terminus; that terminus is restored from the germline J gene. The chain links TRBV29-1 to TRBJ1-2, with 7 bases aligning to TRBD1. The CDR3 consists of 14 residues. The V gene end was trimmed by 4 bases and the J gene end by 7 bases; junction bases not matched to a gene: 12. Per germline, CDR1 SQVTM and CDR2 ANQGSEA. CDR3 DNA, as far as it was read: TGCAGCGTTGGGGGGGACAGAACTCCGGGTGGC. As protein: CSVGGDRTPGG. The complete CDR3 protein is CSVGGDRTPGGYTF.

Turning to this clone: The read comes to an end 3 residues before the CDR3 does, leaving the germline J gene to fill in the end. This rearrangement joins TRBV20-1 to TRBJ2-3, with 8 bases fitting TRBD2. The J segment lost 5 bases and the V segment lost 2 bases, leaving 6 bases of the junction unmatched. This CDR3 spans 14 amino acids. CDR1 and CDR2 (germline): DFQATT, SNEGSKA (reference sequence). CDR3 bases read: TGCAGTGCTAGAATACTAGCGGAGCGAGATACG. This translates into CSARILAERDT. The entire CDR3 sequence reads CSARILAERDTQYF.

This clone occurred many times. The read halts 3 residues ahead of the CDR3 end, with the missing end drawn from the germline J gene. The gene calls are TRBV19 and TRBJ2-3; 7 positions agree with TRBD2. Germline loops: CDR1 LNHDA, CDR2 SQIVND (reference sequence). V lost 3 bases and J lost 6; bases outside the gene matches: 9. The CDR3 is 15 residues long. The sequenced part of the CDR3 DNA is TGTGCCAGTAGTATTTCGGGGGGACCTGAGGATACG. Amino acid sequence: CASSISGGPEDT. The CDR3 reads in full as CASSISGGPEDTQYF.

This clone was seen many times. The read comes to an end 3 residues before the CDR3 does, leaving the germline J gene to fill in the end. This chain connects TRBV7-6 to TRBJ2-2; 8 nucleotides match TRBD1. There are 17 residues in the CDR3. Germline V lookup: CDR1 SGHVS, CDR2 FNYEAQ. The trim removed 2 bases at V and 6 bases at J, leaving 11 bases unmatched. The part of the CDR3 DNA that was read is TGTGCCAGCAGCTTATATAGCACAGGGACAGGCCCCGGGGAG. Its translation is CASSLYSTGTGPGE. The full CDR3 sequence reads CASSLYSTGTGPGELFF.

This clone was observed at least ten times. The read comes to an end 3 residues before the CDR3 does, leaving the germline J gene to fill in the end. The rearrangement uses TRBV12-3 or TRBV12-4 and TRBJ2-5, with TRBD2 as a possible D gene (6 bases). The CDR3 covers 14 residues. Trimming shortened V by 3 bases and J by 1 base, and 9 bases separated the two germline ends. This CDR3 reads CASSFWDSQETQYF. The sequenced part of the CDR3 DNA is TGTGCCAGCAGTTTCTGGGACTCCCAAGAGACC.

This clone was picked up many times. The read comes to an end 3 residues before the CDR3 does, leaving the germline J gene to fill in the end. The chain joins TRBV5-1 to TRBJ1-1; possibly TRBD1 for D (5 bases). The CDR3 is made up of 14 amino acids. Trimming removed 0 bases from V and 4 bases from J, with 10 bases in between. The germline CDR1 and CDR2 sequences are SGHRS and YFSETQ. Partial CDR3 DNA: TGCGCCAGCAGCTTGGCCAGGGCAAGCACTGAA. This codes for CASSLARASTE. The CDR3 in full is CASSLARASTEAFF.

This clone showed up many times. The CDR3 end falls 3 residues outside the read, so it is completed with the germline J gene. The chain recombines TRBV20-1 with TRBJ2-5, with 7 nucleotides matching TRBD2. CDR1 is DFQATT and CDR2 is SNEGSKA in the germline V gene (reference sequence). V shed 4 bases and J 1 base; nucleotides not matched to a gene: 6. This CDR3 spans 14 amino acids. The CDR3 bases that were read are TGCAGTGCTACGGTGGCGGGAGTCCAAGAGACC. Its translation is CSATVAGVQET. The whole CDR3 protein reads CSATVAGVQETQYF.

This clone was recorded many times. The read comes to an end 3 residues before the CDR3 does, leaving the germline J gene to fill in the end. The chain uses TRBV6-1 and TRBJ2-7, with TRBD1 matching 7 bases. The CDR3 contains 15 residues. The J segment lost 3 bases and the V segment lost 0 bases, leaving 5 bases of the junction unmatched. Germline loops: CDR1 MNHNS, CDR2 SASEGT. The CDR3 DNA, read in part, is TGTGCCAGCAGTGAAGCGGGGCAGGGGGACTACGAG. It translates to CASSEAGQGDYE. In full, the CDR3 reads CASSEAGQGDYEQYF.

This clone appeared many times. The observed sequence ends 3 residues before the CDR3 terminus, with the missing tail filled in from the germline J gene. The J gene is TRBJ1-1, the V gene TRBV19, with 7 bases fitting TRBD1. Germline V gene sequence: CDR1 LNHDA, CDR2 SQIVND (reference sequence). V lost 4 bases and J lost 1; bases outside the gene matches: 12. This CDR3 has 17 residues. The sequenced CDR3 bases are TGTGCCAGTAGTACGTTTTACACCGGGACAGAGAACACTGAA. Protein product: CASSTFYTGTENTE. The whole CDR3 reads CASSTFYTGTENTEAFF.

This clone was observed a handful of times. The sequence runs out 3 residues before the end of the CDR3; the remainder is reconstructed from the germline J gene. The V and J genes are TRBV30 and TRBJ2-1; D gene unclear. The CDR3 runs to 13 residues. From germline, CDR1 is GTSNPN and CDR2 SVGIG (reference sequence). Trimming stripped 4 bases from V and 7 bases from J, with 14 bases between. The part of the CDR3 DNA that was read is TGTGCCTGGAATGTACAAGTGAGGAATGAG. Translated: CAWNVQVRNE. In full, the CDR3 reads CAWNVQVRNEQFF.

This clone was counted at least ten times. The read gets to within 3 residues of the CDR3 end, and the germline J gene fills in the rest. This chain connects TRBV23-1 to TRBJ2-7, with a weak D call TRBD1 (6 bases). TRBV23-1 qualifies as an ORF whose function is uncertain. Trimming took off 2 bases at V and 2 bases at J, with 13 bases between the two ends. The CDR3 covers 15 residues. CDR3 DNA, as far as it was read: TGCGCCAGCAGTCAACTTACAGGGCAGGCCTACGAG. Amino acids: CASSQLTGQAYE. The complete CDR3 protein is CASSQLTGQAYEQYF.

This clone ranks as medium-sized (0.01 to 0.1%). The CDR3 extends 3 residues past the end of the read, so its final part is completed from the germline J gene. The chain is built from TRBV20-1 and TRBJ2-7; TRBD2 agrees at 10 bases. The germline V gene has CDR1 DFQATT and CDR2 SNEGSKA (reference sequence). The CDR3 has 13 amino acids. CDR3 loop: CSIRTSGAYEQYF. The CDR3 DNA, read in part, is TGCAGCATTAGGACTAGCGGAGCCTACGAG.

In its sample, this clone was seen many times. Read data end 3 residues before the CDR3 end; the end is taken from the germline J gene. This chain joins TRBV29-1 and TRBJ1-1; 9 nucleotides match TRBD1. The J segment lost 5 bases and the V segment lost 5 bases, leaving 6 bases of the junction unmatched. This CDR3 spans 13 amino acids. Germline lookup yields CDR1 SQVTM and CDR2 ANQGSEA. CDR3 DNA, as far as it was read: TGCAGCGTTCTGGACAGGGGACGGACTGAA. Translated, it gives CSVLDRGRTE. In full, the CDR3 reads CSVLDRGRTEAFF.

This clone occurred many times. The sequence runs out 3 residues before the end of the CDR3; the remainder is reconstructed from the germline J gene. V gene TRBV5-1 combines with J gene TRBJ2-1; D is uncertain. The CDR3 has 13 amino acids. V was pared by 0 bases and J by 9 bases, with 10 bases between. Germline assignment: CDR1 SGHRS and CDR2 YFSETQ. The CDR3 region is CASSLGLKAEQFF. CDR3 DNA, as far as it was read: TGCGCCAGCAGCTTGGGACTCAAGGCTGAG.

Relative to its sample, this clone is medium-sized. The CDR3 extends 3 residues past the end of the read, so its final part is completed from the germline J gene. This chain uses TRBV12-5 with TRBJ2-1; 8 bases agree with TRBD2. Germline CDR1 LGHNT, CDR2 FRNRAP. The CDR3 spans 14 residues. V dropped 5 bases and J dropped 5; count of bases not matched to a gene: 5. Partial CDR3 DNA: TGTGCTAGTGGTCGAACTAGCGGCGACAATGAG. Translating it yields CASGRTSGDNE. The CDR3 in full is CASGRTSGDNEQFF.

This clone was observed at least ten times. The read terminates 3 residues ahead of where the CDR3 ends, so the germline J gene completes it. The chain employs TRBV11-2 and TRBJ1-1; 8 nucleotides line up with TRBD1. This CDR3 has 15 residues. Germline V gene lookup returns CDR1 SGHAT and CDR2 FQNNGV. V dropped 5 bases and J dropped 4; count of bases not matched to a gene: 9. The CDR3 protein is CASSPYDRGFTEAFF. The sequenced CDR3 bases are TGTGCCAGCAGCCCCTACGACAGGGGTTTCACTGAA.

This clone appeared many times. The read ends 3 residues early relative to the CDR3; the germline J gene fills the gap. The V and J genes are TRBV20-1 and TRBJ1-4, with 8 bases fitting TRBD1. This CDR3 has 16 residues. Germline trimming cut 5 bases from V and 4 bases from J; bases unmatched to any gene: 12. From germline, CDR1 is DFQATT and CDR2 SNEGSKA (reference sequence). CDR3 in amino acids: CSARPGGQAFNEKLFF. The DNA read from the CDR3 is TGCAGTGCTCGTCCCGGGGGACAGGCGTTTAATGAAAAA.

At least ten counts were recorded for this clone. With the read ending 3 residues before the CDR3 end, the germline J gene is used to fill in that end. Other DNA sequences of this sample code for an identical CDR3. The rearrangement links TRBV5-1 to TRBJ1-2; the match to TRBD1 covers 9 bases. This CDR3 comprises 15 residues. With 6 bases clipped from V and 7 bases from J, the junction kept 13 bases outside the gene matches. Germline-derived CDR1 and CDR2 are SGHRS and YFSETQ. The CDR3 loop is CASTDRGFGVVGYTF. The covered CDR3 bases are TGCGCCAGCACGGACAGGGGATTTGGAGTCGTTGGC.

This clone was detected ten times or more. The read ends 3 residues shy of where the CDR3 ends; the end is completed using the germline J gene. The chain employs TRBV5-5 and TRBJ1-1; 8 bases align to TRBD1. V was clipped by 2 bases and J by 3 bases; unmatched bases: 6. The length of the CDR3 is 15 residues. Germline V gene data show CDR1 as SGHKS and CDR2 as YYEKEE (reference sequence). The CDR3 DNA, read in part, is TGTGCCAGCAGCTTAACAGGGGGACGCGACACTGAA. It specifies CASSLTGGRDTE. Given in full, the CDR3 is CASSLTGGRDTEAFF. Drawing the rest from reference TRBV5-5 and TRBJ1-1, the complete variable domain is DAGVTQSPTHLIKTRGQQVTLRCSPISGHKSVSWYQQVLGQGPQFIFQYYEKEERGRGNFPDRFSARQFPNYSSELNVNALLLGDSALYLCASSLTGGRDTEAFFGQGTRLTVV.

This clone was recorded many times. The CDR3 end is not reached by the read, which stops 3 residues before it; the germline J gene fills it in. The chain joins TRBV28 to TRBJ1-1, with D possibly TRBD1 on 5 matching bases. This CDR3 region has 15 residues. Germline CDR1 MDHEN, CDR2 SYDVKM. V was shortened by 4 bases and J by 4 bases, with 16 bases between the two germline ends. Incomplete CDR3 DNA: TGTGCCAGCAGTTCTGCCCGGGGGGGGACCACTGAA. This translates into CASSSARGGTTE. The CDR3 as a whole reads CASSSARGGTTEAFF.

This clone was detected many times. The read is 3 residues too short to cover the CDR3 end, so that end is filled in from the germline J gene. J is TRBJ2-1 and V is TRBV2; TRBD2 agrees at 7 bases. This CDR3 has 14 residues. Germline lookup yields CDR1 SNHLY and CDR2 FYNNEI. Losses at the gene ends were 7 bases for V and 1 base for J; bases not matched to a gene: 4. CDR3 DNA (partial): TGTGCCAGCATTTGGACTAGGTCCTACAATGAG. Amino acids: CASIWTRSYNE. The whole CDR3 sequence reads CASIWTRSYNEQFF.

This clone was seen ten or more times. Sequencing ends 3 residues short of the CDR3 end; the germline J gene provides the rest. The chain carries TRBV5-1 and TRBJ2-6; 8 bases fit TRBD1. Losses at the gene ends were 4 bases for V and 0 bases for J; bases not matched to a gene: 6. This CDR3 region has 17 residues. From germline, CDR1 is SGHRS and CDR2 YFSETQ. The DNA read from the CDR3 is TGCGCCAGCAGCCGGGACAGGCCGAGCTCTGGGGCCAACGTC. This gives the protein CASSRDRPSSGANV. Given in full, the CDR3 is CASSRDRPSSGANVLTF.

This clone has ten or more counts. The read comes to an end 3 residues before the CDR3 does, leaving the germline J gene to fill in the end. The gene calls are TRBV20-1 and TRBJ2-2; D is unclear. V dropped 5 bases and J dropped 1 base, with 5 bases sitting between them. This CDR3 has 12 residues. CDR1 and CDR2 from the germline V gene are DFQATT and SNEGSKA (reference sequence). The CDR3 loop is CSARGNTGELFF. The DNA read from the CDR3 is TGCAGTGCTCGCGGGAACACCGGGGAG.